These T cell receptor beta chains were read from a single sample in a study of response to subunit inactivated influenza vaccine. Via MiXCR, TCRdb re-called the RT-PCR reads, giving one row per CDR3 protein. Here the sample spans a few hundred thousand distinct CDR3 sequences, roughly 7.6% being singletons. The starting material was PBMCs from blood, obtained less than 30 months after vaccination. These receptors came from a man between 50 and 69 years old who received an inactivated influenza vaccine. CDR3s include the opening cysteine and the closing phenylalanine or tryptophan. The order of the fields is D gene, J gene, clone size, V gene, CDR3 DNA, CDR3 protein. A D gene is named only where the DNA matches it firmly. Where a row states a size, it is once, few, many or the class of an expanded clone; other rows omit it.

D: NA; J: TRBJ2-2; size: many; V: TRBV28; DNA: TGTGCCAGCAGTTTGGTGGGGACGAACACCGGGGAGCTGTTTTTT; CDR3: CASSLVGTNTGELFF
D: TRBD1; J: TRBJ1-5; size: NA; V: TRBV7-2; DNA: TGTGCCAGCAGCCTTCCGGGACAGTGGAATCAGCCCCAGCATTTT; CDR3: CASSLPGQWNQPQHF
D: TRBD1; J: TRBJ2-7; size: NA; V: TRBV10-2; DNA: TGCGCCAGCAGGGGGACGGGACAGGCCCGCTCCTACGAGCAGTACTTC; CDR3: CASRGTGQARSYEQYF
D: NA; J: TRBJ2-4; size: few; V: TRBV7-2; DNA: TGTGCCAGCAGCTTATTACCCGGAGGCAGGGGAACAAACATTCAGTACTTC; CDR3: CASSLLPGGRGTNIQYF
D: TRBD1; J: TRBJ1-4; size: few; V: TRBV7-9; DNA: TGTGCCAGCAGCCAACAGACAGGGCTTACCCCTGGAAAACTGTTTTTT; CDR3: CASSQQTGLTPGKLFF
D: TRBD1; J: TRBJ2-5; size: once; V: TRBV12-5; DNA: TGTGCTAGTGGCAAAGGACCAACAGGGGGGGAGACCCAGTACTTC; CDR3: CASGKGPTGGETQYF
D: NA; J: TRBJ2-4; size: many; V: TRBV20-1; DNA: TGCAGTGCTAGAACAGGTTTTCTAGCCAAAAACATTCAGTACTTC; CDR3: CSARTGFLAKNIQYF
D: NA; J: TRBJ1-1; size: NA; V: TRBV18; DNA: TGTGCCAGCTCACCTGGCATCAACACTGAAGCTTTCTTT; CDR3: CASSPGINTEAFF
D: NA; J: TRBJ1-2; size: few; V: TRBV18; DNA: TGTGCCAGCTCGGACGAACAGGGACTTGGCTACACCTTC; CDR3: CASSDEQGLGYTF
D: TRBD1; J: TRBJ2-2; size: few; V: TRBV6-2/TRBV6-3; DNA: TGTGCCAGCAGGACAGGGGTTTCCAACACCGGGGAGCTGTTTTTT; CDR3: CASRTGVSNTGELFF
D: NA; J: TRBJ1-1; size: many; V: TRBV12-3/TRBV12-4; DNA: TGTGCCAGCAGTTTAGGCTGGGGTTCTGCTGAAGCTTTCTTT; CDR3: CASSLGWGSAEAFF
D: NA; J: TRBJ2-1; size: few; V: TRBV7-2; DNA: TGTGCCAGCAGATGGGGACCAGAAGCGGTTTACAATGAGCAGTTCTTC; CDR3: CASRWGPEAVYNEQFF
D: TRBD1; J: TRBJ2-1; size: few; V: TRBV20-1; DNA: TGCAGTGTCAGACCCGGGACAGGGGGTTCCTCTGGGCAGTTCTTC; CDR3: CSVRPGTGGSSGQFF
D: NA; J: TRBJ2-7; size: NA; V: TRBV20-1; DNA: TGCAGTGCAAGGACAGCCTCCGACTACTACGAGCAGTACTTC; CDR3: CSARTASDYYEQYF
D: TRBD1; J: TRBJ1-6; size: few; V: TRBV20-1; DNA: TGCAGTGCTACCCCTAGTTGGGGACAGTATAATTCACCCCTCCACTTT; CDR3: CSATPSWGQYNSPLHF
D: NA; J: TRBJ2-7; size: NA; V: TRBV28; DNA: TGTGCCAGCAGTCCCTACCTGAGCTCCTACGAGCAGTACTTC; CDR3: CASSPYLSSYEQYF
D: NA; J: TRBJ2-7; size: few; V: TRBV27; DNA: TGTGCCAGCAGTTTAGGGACGACAAGGGTCTACGAGCAGTACTTC; CDR3: CASSLGTTRVYEQYF
D: NA; J: TRBJ1-5; size: few; V: TRBV7-8; DNA: TGTGCCAGCAGCTCAGACAGACTTTATAGCAATCAGCCCCAGCATTTT; CDR3: CASSSDRLYSNQPQHF
D: TRBD1; J: TRBJ1-3; size: few; V: TRBV20-1; DNA: TGCAGTGCTAGTGGGGACAGGCACTCTGGAAACACCATATATTTT; CDR3: CSASGDRHSGNTIYF
D: TRBD1; J: TRBJ2-1; size: few; V: TRBV10-1; DNA: TGCGCCAGCATGGACAGGGGATATAGTGAGCAGTTCTTC; CDR3: CASMDRGYSEQFF
D: NA; J: TRBJ2-1; size: few; V: TRBV27; DNA: TGTGCCAGCAGTCCGATTGGGTTGGGTGAGCAGTTCTTC; CDR3: CASSPIGLGEQFF
D: NA; J: TRBJ2-1; size: NA; V: TRBV4-2; DNA: TGTGCCAGCAGCCAAGGACGAAAGATGTCCGATGAGCAGTTCTTC; CDR3: CASSQGRKMSDEQFF
D: NA; J: TRBJ1-3; size: NA; V: TRBV6-1; DNA: TGTGCCAGCAGTGAAAGGACAGCAAACTCTGGAAACACCATATATTTT; CDR3: CASSERTANSGNTIYF
D: TRBD2; J: TRBJ2-3; size: NA; V: TRBV5-1; DNA: TGCGCCAGCAGCTTGGGCCCACTAGCGGGCACAGATACGCAGTATTTT; CDR3: CASSLGPLAGTDTQYF
D: TRBD1; J: TRBJ2-3; size: few; V: TRBV5-1; DNA: TGCGCCAGCAGCTCCCCGGGACAGGGGACGGCAGATACGCAGTATTTT; CDR3: CASSSPGQGTADTQYF
D: NA; J: TRBJ2-3; size: many; V: TRBV6-1; DNA: TGTGCCAGCAGCTCCGGCGGGGCCCTAGATACGCAGTATTTT; CDR3: CASSSGGALDTQYF
D: TRBD1; J: TRBJ2-3; size: many; V: TRBV7-2; DNA: TGTGCCAGCAGCTCCTCCGGGACAGGGGGCCTGGGTTCTGCGCAGTATTTT; CDR3: CASSSSGTGGLGSAQYF
D: NA; J: TRBJ1-1; size: few; V: TRBV5-1; DNA: TGCGCCAGCAAACCCACGGGGTGGAACACTGAAGCTTTCTTT; CDR3: CASKPTGWNTEAFF
D: NA; J: TRBJ2-5; size: NA; V: TRBV18; DNA: TGTGCCAGCTCACCATCGGGGCGGGACCAAGAGACCCAGTACTTC; CDR3: CASSPSGRDQETQYF
D: NA; J: TRBJ2-2; size: NA; V: TRBV18; DNA: TGTGCCAGCTCACCAAGCCCCGGGTCCGGGGAGCTGTTTTTT; CDR3: CASSPSPGSGELFF
D: TRBD2; J: TRBJ2-1; size: NA; V: TRBV7-2; DNA: TGTGCCAGCAGCCTACAAAATAGCGGGAGCTCCTACAATGAGCAGTTCTTC; CDR3: CASSLQNSGSSYNEQFF
D: NA; J: TRBJ1-1; size: NA; V: TRBV11-2; DNA: TGTGCCAGCAGCAGATGGACAGAGAACACTGAAGCTTTCTTT; CDR3: CASSRWTENTEAFF
D: NA; J: TRBJ1-1; size: many; V: TRBV5-1; DNA: TGCGCCAGCAGCTTGGTGACAGGCCGGAGCCTAAACACTGAAGCTTTCTTT; CDR3: CASSLVTGRSLNTEAFF
D: TRBD1; J: TRBJ1-2; size: few; V: TRBV6-1; DNA: TGTGCCAGCAGCCCAGGACAGGAGCCCGCTAACTATGGCTACACCTTC; CDR3: CASSPGQEPANYGYTF
D: NA; J: TRBJ2-1; size: many; V: TRBV7-3; DNA: TGTGCCAGCAGCTTAAGTGGCGATGCAGTTAGTGAGCAGTTCTTC; CDR3: CASSLSGDAVSEQFF
D: NA; J: TRBJ2-2; size: NA; V: TRBV24-1; DNA: TGTGCCACCGGACGGGGAGGAGACACCGGGGAGCTGTTTTTT; CDR3: CATGRGGDTGELFF
D: TRBD1; J: TRBJ1-1; size: few; V: TRBV12-3/TRBV12-4; DNA: TGTGCCAGCAGTCCTTCGACAGGGGAGGTCCGTTTCGGCGCGAACACTGAAGCTTTCTTT; CDR3: CASSPSTGEVRFGANTEAFF
D: TRBD1; J: TRBJ1-3; size: few; V: TRBV4-3; DNA: TGCGCCAGCACCCCAGGGGGACGGACAGGTCCTGGAAACACCATATATTTT; CDR3: CASTPGGRTGPGNTIYF
D: NA; J: TRBJ2-7; size: NA; V: TRBV5-1; DNA: TGCGCCAGCAGCTTGGGTAGGGCCGGATCCAACGAGCAGTACTTC; CDR3: CASSLGRAGSNEQYF
D: NA; J: TRBJ2-1; size: NA; V: TRBV2; DNA: TGTGCCAGCATTCGGTCTCGTGAGCAGTTCTTC; CDR3: CASIRSREQFF
D: TRBD1; J: TRBJ1-1; size: many; V: TRBV24-1; DNA: TGTGCCACCTCCCGGGGGGGGACAGGGGTCATGAACACTGAAGCTTTCTTT; CDR3: CATSRGGTGVMNTEAFF
D: TRBD1; J: TRBJ2-2; size: few; V: TRBV20-1; DNA: TGCAGTGCTTGGGACAGGGGGCTCGACACCGGGGAGCTGTTTTTT; CDR3: CSAWDRGLDTGELFF
D: NA; J: TRBJ2-1; size: few; V: TRBV4-1; DNA: TGCGCCAGCAGCCAAGAGAGCAATGAGCAGTTCTTC; CDR3: CASSQESNEQFF
D: TRBD2; J: TRBJ2-5; size: once; V: TRBV29-1; DNA: TGCAGCGTTGATCCAAATAGCGGGAGGAGAGAGACCCAGTACTTC; CDR3: CSVDPNSGRRETQYF
D: NA; J: TRBJ2-3; size: many; V: TRBV18; DNA: TGTGCCAGCTCGCGGGACCAAATTCCAGATACGCAGTATTTT; CDR3: CASSRDQIPDTQYF
D: NA; J: TRBJ2-3; size: few; V: TRBV3-1; DNA: TGTGCCAGCAGCCCAAGACAGGCCACAGATACGCAGTATTTT; CDR3: CASSPRQATDTQYF
D: TRBD2; J: TRBJ2-3; size: NA; V: TRBV20-1; DNA: TGCAGTGCTGAAAATAGCGGGGGGGCCCTAGAGACGCAGTATTTT; CDR3: CSAENSGGALETQYF
D: TRBD1; J: TRBJ2-2; size: few; V: TRBV2; DNA: TGTGCCAGCAGCGTGGGACAGGGGGGCACCGGGGAGCTGTTTTTT; CDR3: CASSVGQGGTGELFF
D: NA; J: TRBJ1-3; size: many; V: TRBV15; DNA: TGTGCCACCAGCAGAGAGGGGCGGTACTCTGGAAACACCATATATTTT; CDR3: CATSREGRYSGNTIYF
D: TRBD2; J: TRBJ2-1; size: many; V: TRBV5-1; DNA: TGCGCCAGCAGCCCAGGGACTAGCGGAGCAATACATGAGCAGTTCTTC; CDR3: CASSPGTSGAIHEQFF
D: TRBD2; J: TRBJ2-7; size: few; V: TRBV20-1; DNA: TGCAGTGCTAGTAGCGGGAGGGCCCACGAGCAGTACTTC; CDR3: CSASSGRAHEQYF
D: TRBD1; J: TRBJ2-7; size: NA; V: TRBV12-3/TRBV12-4; DNA: TGTGCCAGCAGACTCGCCGGGACAGGGAAATACGAGCAGTACTTC; CDR3: CASRLAGTGKYEQYF
D: TRBD1; J: TRBJ2-1; size: many; V: TRBV12-3/TRBV12-4; DNA: TGTGCCAGCAGTTTAGACGGGACAGGGGGCAATGAGCAGTTCTTC; CDR3: CASSLDGTGGNEQFF
D: NA; J: TRBJ2-1; size: many; V: TRBV6-5; DNA: TGTGCCAGCAGTTATCGTATCGGCGGTGAGCAGTTCTTC; CDR3: CASSYRIGGEQFF
D: NA; J: TRBJ1-2; size: NA; V: TRBV19; DNA: TGTGCCAGTAGTATAGGGAGTTGGAACTATGGCTACACCTTC; CDR3: CASSIGSWNYGYTF
D: NA; J: TRBJ2-3; size: NA; V: TRBV4-3; DNA: TGCGCCAGCAGCCAAGAAGCCCATGGCACAGATACGCAGTATTTT; CDR3: CASSQEAHGTDTQYF
D: NA; J: TRBJ2-1; size: many; V: TRBV2; DNA: TGTGCCACGTTAATAAGGGGGGGGCCGAGTAATGAGCAGTTCTTC; CDR3: CATLIRGGPSNEQFF
D: NA; J: TRBJ1-5; size: NA; V: TRBV6-1; DNA: TGTGCCAGCAGGGTGGATAGCAATCAGCCCCAGCATTTT; CDR3: CASRVDSNQPQHF
D: NA; J: TRBJ2-5; size: NA; V: TRBV6-6; DNA: TGTGCCAGCAGTTACGTCGATGGGACCCAGTACTTC; CDR3: CASSYVDGTQYF